One and the same sample provided the 29 T cell receptor beta chains below, sequenced in a study of regulatory T cells in long-lasting Graves disease. Library construction for TCR beta used iRepertoire HTBI primers and Arm-PCR of CDR3 regions. TCRdb recomputed calls from the multiplex PCR reads with MiXCR, one row per CDR3 protein. The table includes 400,000 to 450,000 distinct CDR3 sequences, 15% to 20% detected once. Time point noted: newly diagnosed GD, antithyroid drugs for less than 3 months. The TCR library was made from RNA extracted from PBMCs. This sample was shared with a second study, whose subject was T cells in Graves' hyperthyroidism and ophthalmopathy.

This material consisted of peripheral blood mononuclear cells (PBMCs), taken at new diagnosis, from a patient treated with antithyroid drugs. The origin of the receptors is a woman in her 30s with Graves disease.

A note on this clonotype: A read error likely explains this, since a far larger clone differs by one base. As DNA, the CDR3 is TGTGCCAGCAGTTTATATTTTGGGGTAGAGACCCAGCACTTC. Translation: CASSLYFGVETQHF. The gene calls are TRBV27 and TRBJ2-1, with D uncertain. This CDR3 region has 14 residues. Germline-derived CDR1 and CDR2 are MNHEY and SMNVEV (reference sequence).

The chain uses TRBV7-9 and TRBJ1-4; D is undetermined. This CDR3 is 16 amino acids long. CDR1 SEHNR and CDR2 FQNEAQ come from the germline V gene (reference sequence). Trimming removed 3 bases from V and 7 bases from J, with 18 bases in between. The CDR3 sequence: CASSFSLEGVGEKLFF. The DNA of the CDR3 is TGTGCCAGCAGCTTCTCCCTTGAGGGCGTAGGTGAAAAACTGTTTTTT.

This clonotype was picked up many times. J is TRBJ2-3 and V is TRBV7-8, with D uncertain. Germline CDR1 and CDR2: SGHVS and FQNEAQ. The V end lost 6 bases, the J end lost 4 bases, and 14 bases lay between the germline ends. The CDR3 spans 14 residues. CDR3 nucleotides: TGTGCCAGCAGTAGGGCTGTCGGACCAGATACGCAGTATTTT. Protein product: CASSRAVGPDTQYF.

This clonotype was counted at least ten times. V gene TRBV2 combines with J gene TRBJ1-4; 10 nucleotides line up with TRBD1. CDR3 length: 17 amino acids. CDR1 SNHLY and CDR2 FYNNEI come from the germline V gene. Trimming removed 3 bases from V and 3 bases from J; junction bases left unmatched: 7. The DNA of the CDR3 is TGTGCCAGCAGTGATGGGACAGGGGTGGTATCTAATGAAAAACTGTTTTTT. It is translated as CASSDGTGVVSNEKLFF.

This clonotype has a count of ten or more. The rearrangement joins TRBV28 to TRBJ2-1, with TRBD2 matching 10 bases. The trim removed 1 base at V and 0 bases at J, leaving 12 bases unmatched. This CDR3 comprises 20 residues. CDR1 and CDR2 (germline): MDHEN, SYDVKM. CDR3 sequence (DNA): TGTGCCAGCAGTTTATTGAGGGTGACTAGCGGGCTGAGCTCCTACAATGAGCAGTTCTTC. It codes for CASSLLRVTSGLSSYNEQFF.

The chain recombines TRBV24-1 with TRBJ2-3; the D gene is possibly TRBD2 (6 bases). The V end lost 7 bases, the J end lost 2 bases, and 9 bases lay between the germline ends. There are 13 residues in the CDR3. CDR1 and CDR2 from the germline V gene are KGHDR and SFDVKD. CDR3 nucleotides: TGTGCCACCAGACGGGGGAACACAGATACGCAGTATTTT. Its protein is CATRRGNTDTQYF.

The V call is TRBV19, the J call TRBJ2-7; unclear D gene. V shed 3 bases and J shed 4 bases, with 7 bases lying between them. CDR1 LNHDA and CDR2 SQIVND come from the germline V gene (reference sequence). The CDR3 has 12 amino acids. This CDR3 reads CASSMSAYEQYF. The CDR3 coding sequence is TGTGCCAGTAGTATGAGCGCGTACGAGCAGTACTTC. Full variable domain (remainder filled in from reference TRBV19 and TRBJ2-7): DGGITQSPKYLFRKEGQNVTLSCEQNLNHDAMYWYRQDPGQGLRLIYYSQIVNDFQKGDIAEGYSVSREKKESFPLTVTSAQKNPTAFYLCASSMSAYEQYFGPGTRLTVT.

Turning to this clonotype: Since a much larger clone is just one base distant, this may be a read error. This chain joins TRBV7-9 and TRBJ1-3; no clear D. The germline CDR1 and CDR2 sequences are SEHNR and FQNEAQ (reference sequence). The ends were cut back, 2 bases at V and 4 bases at J, with 12 bases in the middle. The CDR3 consists of 15 residues. This CDR3 is CASSLSTVRGNTIYF. CDR3 nucleotides: TGTGCCAGCAGCTTAAGTACCGTACGCGGAAACACCATATATTTT.

At least ten counts were recorded for this clonotype. The V and J genes are TRBV12-3 or TRBV12-4 and TRBJ2-7, with a weak D call TRBD2 (5 bases). V lost 6 bases, J lost 3 bases, and 15 bases lay in between. This CDR3 has 14 residues. The chain's CDR3 is CASRPGYKNYEQYF. CDR3 bases: TGTGCCAGCAGGCCGGGATACAAAAACTACGAGCAGTACTTC.

There are many counts of this clonotype. The genes are TRBV12-3 or TRBV12-4 and TRBJ2-7; TRBD2 matches 9 bases. With V trimmed by 1 base and J by 5 bases, 6 bases remained unmatched. This CDR3 spans 15 amino acids. DNA of the CDR3: TGTGCCAGCAGTTTAGGTCTAGCGGGAATAAACGAGCAGTACTTC. It codes for CASSLGLAGINEQYF.

This clonotype was counted many times. The chain links TRBV7-9 to TRBJ2-3; 12 bases are shared with TRBD2. The junction had 6 bases not matched to a gene; V was cut back by 3 bases and J by 5 bases. Germline lookup yields CDR1 SEHNR and CDR2 FQNEAQ (reference sequence). This CDR3 is built from 16 residues. CDR3 sequence (DNA): TGTGCCAGCAGCTTGCCCCCTAGCGGGAGGGAAGATACGCAGTATTTT. Translating it yields CASSLPPSGREDTQYF. Full variable domain (outside the CDR3, taken from reference TRBV7-9 and TRBJ2-3): DTGVSQNPRHKITKRGQNVTFRCDPISEHNRLYWYRQTLGQGPEFLTYFQNEAQLEKSRLLSDRFSAERPKGSFSTLEIQRTEQGDSAMYLCASSLPPSGREDTQYFGPGTRLTVL.

This clonotype was counted a few times. This chain joins TRBV2 and TRBJ2-7, with 15 nucleotides matching TRBD2. The V gene end was trimmed by 1 base and the J gene end by 5 bases; junction bases not matched to a gene: 9. CDR3 length equals 18 residues. Germline CDR1 and CDR2: SNHLY and FYNNEI. CDR3 region: CASSEGSAGTSGRNEQYF. DNA of the CDR3: TGTGCCAGCAGTGAAGGGTCCGCCGGGACTAGCGGGAGGAACGAGCAGTACTTC.

Turning to this clonotype: A much larger clone is a single base away; this may be a read error. The CDR3, as DNA: TGTGCCAGCATCTTCGCCGGGGCGAATGAGCAGTTCTTC. It specifies CASIFAGANEQFF. The chain joins TRBV5-6 to TRBJ2-3; D is possibly TRBD1 or TRBD2 (5 bases each). The closer fit of TRBJ2-1 to the DNA end suggests the J call may be wrong. The CDR3 consists of 13 residues. Germline V CDR1 and CDR2: SGHDT, YYEEEE.

The chain is built from TRBV12-3 or TRBV12-4 and TRBJ2-2; 7 positions match TRBD1. This CDR3 region has 15 residues. With 4 bases clipped from V and 0 bases from J, the junction kept 2 bases outside the gene matches. The CDR3 DNA reads as TGTGCCAGCAGTTGGGACAGATCGAACACCGGGGAGCTGTTTTTT. Translation gives CASSWDRSNTGELFF.

This clonotype turned up a few times. The chain links TRBV5-7 to TRBJ1-5; 8 bases agree with TRBD1. TRBV5-7 is an open reading frame whose function is uncertain. The V gene end was trimmed by 1 base and the J gene end by 6 bases; junction bases not matched to a gene: 6. The length of the CDR3 is 15 residues. CDR3 DNA sequence: TGTGCCAGCAGCTTGTTAACAGGGGGGATTCAGCCCCAGCATTTT. It yields the protein CASSLLTGGIQPQHF.

This clonotype was picked up a small number of times. The chain uses TRBV7-2 and TRBJ2-4; D may match TRBD1 or TRBD2 (5 bases each). The ends were cut back, 1 base at V and 5 bases at J, with 9 bases in the middle. Germline assignment: CDR1 SGHTA and CDR2 FQGNSA. This CDR3 spans 14 amino acids. CDR3 protein: CASSLVGAQNIQYF. The CDR3 nucleotides are TGTGCCAGCAGCTTAGTCGGGGCCCAAAACATTCAGTACTTC.

This clonotype was counted many times. V and J are TRBV20-1 and TRBJ1-2; D is unclear. The germline V and J ends were trimmed by 0 bases and 4 bases, with 9 bases remaining between them. The CDR3 loop spans 13 amino acids. Germline V lookup: CDR1 DFQATT, CDR2 SNEGSKA (reference sequence). The CDR3 DNA reads as TGCAGTGCTAGAGATCATCGGAGCTATGGCTACACCTTC. This gives the protein CSARDHRSYGYTF.

This clonotype appeared a few times. J is TRBJ1-4 and V is TRBV7-9; D uncertain. CDR1 and CDR2 (germline): SEHNR, FQNEAQ (reference sequence). This CDR3 is 14 amino acids long. The V end was cut by 3 bases, the J end by 6 bases, with 11 bases between. CDR3 coding DNA: TGTGCCAGCAGCTTTCAGGTAGTGGATGAAAAACTGTTTTTT. Protein product: CASSFQVVDEKLFF.

There are many counts of this clonotype. The chain has TRBV29-1 and TRBJ1-1; D remains ambiguous. Per germline, CDR1 SQVTM and CDR2 ANQGSEA. Deletions cut 7 bases from V and 1 base from J, with 10 bases between. This CDR3 has 12 residues. CDR3 sequence: CSARRRNTEAFF. In DNA form, the CDR3 reads TGCAGCGCCCGACGGCGGAACACTGAAGCTTTCTTT. Full variable domain (remainder filled in from reference TRBV29-1 and TRBJ1-1): SAVISQKPSRDICQRGTSLTIQCQVDSQVTMMFWYRQQPGQSLTLIATANQGSEATYESGFVIDKFPISRPNLTFSTLTVSNMSPEDSSIYLCSARRRNTEAFFGQGTRLTVV.

Comment on this clonotype: This may be a read error: a much more frequent sequence differs by one nucleotide. A read error is likely, as this CDR3 ends without the conserved phenylalanine or tryptophan. The chain recombines TRBV20-1 with TRBJ2-2; D not certain. This CDR3 is 13 amino acids long. The V and J ends lost 3 bases and 3 bases respectively, with 8 bases between them. Germline V lookup: CDR1 DFQATT, CDR2 SNEGSKA (reference sequence). Here the CDR3 DNA reads TGCAGTGCTAGCTCGGAGTACACCGGGGAGCTGTTTTAT. Translation: CSASSEYTGELFY.

Note on this clonotype: This may arise from a read error, as a much more abundant clone is one base away. The V and J genes are TRBV18 and TRBJ1-1; TRBD1 is a possible D gene (6 bases). V lost 6 bases and J 1 base, leaving 18 bases between the germline ends. The CDR3 spans 16 residues. Germline CDR1 KGHSH, CDR2 LQKENI. The CDR3 is CASSSRSRGPNTEAFF. The CDR3, as DNA: TGTGCCAGCTCCTCGCGGAGCAGGGGTCCGAACACTGAAGCTTTCTTT.

This clonotype was recorded many times. V gene TRBV7-2 combines with J gene TRBJ2-7; the match to TRBD2 covers 11 bases. V dropped 5 bases and J dropped 6; count of bases not matched to a gene: 9. This CDR3 has 15 amino acids. CDR1 SGHTA and CDR2 FQGNSA come from the germline V gene. The CDR3 loop reads CASSPSGLAAVEQYF. CDR3 coding DNA: TGTGCCAGCAGCCCCTCGGGACTAGCGGCCGTCGAGCAGTACTTC.

This chain connects TRBV28 to TRBJ1-3; D not certain. The CDR3 runs 12 residues. V lost 5 bases, J lost 4 bases, and 6 bases lay in between. Looked up from germline, CDR1 is MDHEN and CDR2 is SYDVKM. CDR3 amino acids: CASSRQGNTIYF. CDR3 bases: TGTGCCAGCAGTAGGCAGGGAAACACCATATATTTT.

This clonotype was counted only a few times. The chain joins TRBV10-3 to TRBJ2-1; D is possibly TRBD1 or TRBD2 (5 bases each). Germline V gene sequence: CDR1 ENHRY, CDR2 SYGVKD. The CDR3 loop spans 13 amino acids. The germline V and J ends were trimmed by 4 bases and 5 bases, with 9 bases remaining between them. The CDR3 DNA follows: TGTGCCATCAGTGCGGGACCAGACAATGAGCAGTTCTTC. It yields the protein CAISAGPDNEQFF.

This rearrangement joins TRBV15 to TRBJ2-6, with D possibly being TRBD1 or TRBD2 (5 bases each). This CDR3 contains 17 residues. Germline assignment: CDR1 LNHNV and CDR2 YYDKDF (reference sequence). Trimming left V 6 bases short and J 4 bases short, with 19 bases between. The CDR3 loop reads CATRGPLVLGGANVLTF. Written as DNA, the CDR3 is TGTGCCACCAGGGGACCACTGGTGTTAGGAGGGGCCAACGTCCTGACTTTC. The variable domain in full, completed from reference TRBV15 and TRBJ2-6, reads DAMVIQNPRYQVTQFGKPVTLSCSQTLNHNVMYWYQQKSSQAPKLLFHYYDKDFNNEADTPDNFQSRRPNTSFCFLDIRSPGLGDTAMYLCATRGPLVLGGANVLTFGAGSRLTVL.

The chain recombines TRBV2 with TRBJ2-2; 10 bases match TRBD1. This CDR3 has 15 amino acids. Germline CDR1 reads SNHLY; CDR2 reads FYNNEI. Trimming cost V 7 bases and J 5 bases; bases outside gene matches: 7. This chain's CDR3 is CASKAGTGVTGELFF. The CDR3 DNA reads as TGTGCCAGCAAGGCCGGGACAGGGGTTACCGGGGAGCTGTTTTTT.

The table lists this clonotype with many counts. The V and J genes are TRBV5-4 and TRBJ2-7; 9 nucleotides agree with TRBD2. Germline CDR1 and CDR2: SGHNT and YYREEE (reference sequence). The J segment lost 2 bases and the V segment lost 4 bases, leaving 4 bases of the junction unmatched. The CDR3 consists of 14 residues. The CDR3 loop reads CASSRSGSPYEQYF. The CDR3 DNA is TGTGCCAGCAGCCGTAGCGGGAGTCCCTACGAGCAGTACTTC. The whole variable domain, filled in from reference TRBV5-4 and TRBJ2-7, reads ETGVTQSPTHLIKTRGQQVTLRCSSQSGHNTVSWYQQALGQGPQFIFQYYREEENGRGNFPPRFSGLQFPNYSSELNVNALELDDSALYLCASSRSGSPYEQYFGPGTRLTVT.

The chain combines TRBV20-1 with TRBJ1-6; perhaps TRBD1 as D (6 bases). This CDR3 has 13 residues. The V end was cut by 3 bases, the J end by 10 bases, with 13 bases between. Germline values: CDR1 DFQATT, CDR2 SNEGSKA (reference sequence). This CDR3 is CSASRDTASPLHF. Here the CDR3 DNA reads TGCAGTGCTAGTCGGGACACGGCCTCACCCCTCCACTTT.

V usage is TRBV20-1 and J usage is TRBJ2-3; 10 bases are shared with TRBD2. The V segment lost 3 bases and the J segment 1 base; nucleotides outside the gene matches: 7. The CDR3 extends over 16 amino acids. Germline V lookup: CDR1 DFQATT, CDR2 SNEGSKA (reference sequence). The CDR3 DNA reads TGCAGTGCTAGGAGGGGAGCGGGAGGGGGCACAGATACGCAGTATTTT. Protein product: CSARRGAGGGTDTQYF.